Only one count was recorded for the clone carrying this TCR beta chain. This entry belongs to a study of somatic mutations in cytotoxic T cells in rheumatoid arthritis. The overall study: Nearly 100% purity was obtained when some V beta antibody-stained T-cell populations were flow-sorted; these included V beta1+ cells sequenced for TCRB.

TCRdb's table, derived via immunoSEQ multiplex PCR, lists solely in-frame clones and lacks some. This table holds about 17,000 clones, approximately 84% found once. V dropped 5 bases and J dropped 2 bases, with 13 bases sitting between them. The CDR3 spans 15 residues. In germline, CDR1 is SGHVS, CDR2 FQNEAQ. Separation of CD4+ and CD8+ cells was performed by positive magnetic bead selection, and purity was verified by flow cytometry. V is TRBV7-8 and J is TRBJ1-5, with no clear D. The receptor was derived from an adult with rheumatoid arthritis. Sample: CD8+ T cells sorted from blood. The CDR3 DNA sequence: TGTGCCAGCAGCCAAAGATCCGCCGGCAATCAGCCCCAGCATTTT. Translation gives CASSQRSAGNQPQHF.